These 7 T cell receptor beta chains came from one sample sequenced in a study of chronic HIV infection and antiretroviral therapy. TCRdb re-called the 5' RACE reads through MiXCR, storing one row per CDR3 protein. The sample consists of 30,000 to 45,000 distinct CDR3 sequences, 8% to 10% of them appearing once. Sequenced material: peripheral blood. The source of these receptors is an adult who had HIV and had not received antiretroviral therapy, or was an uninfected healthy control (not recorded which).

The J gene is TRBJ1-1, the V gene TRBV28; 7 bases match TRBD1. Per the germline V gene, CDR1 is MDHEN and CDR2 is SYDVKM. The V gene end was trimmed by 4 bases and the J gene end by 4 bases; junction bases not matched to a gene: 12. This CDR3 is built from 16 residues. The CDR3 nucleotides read TGTGCCAGCAGTTACGGAGGAGGGGGCGTCGGCACTGAAGCTTTCTTT. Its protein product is CASSYGGGGVGTEAFF.

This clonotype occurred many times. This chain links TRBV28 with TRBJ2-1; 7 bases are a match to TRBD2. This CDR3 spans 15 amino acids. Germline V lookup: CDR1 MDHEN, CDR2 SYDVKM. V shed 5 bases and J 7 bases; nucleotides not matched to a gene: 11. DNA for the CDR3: TGTGCCAGCAGTCCCCCCGGGGGGTTGGGAAATGAGCAGTTCTTC. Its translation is CASSPPGGLGNEQFF.

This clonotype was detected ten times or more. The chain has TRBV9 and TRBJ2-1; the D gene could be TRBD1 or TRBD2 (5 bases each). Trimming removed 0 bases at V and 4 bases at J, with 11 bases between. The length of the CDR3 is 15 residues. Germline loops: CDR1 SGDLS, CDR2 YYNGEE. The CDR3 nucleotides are TGTGCCAGCAGCGTAGACGGGACCCCTTACAATGAGCAGTTCTTC. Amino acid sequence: CASSVDGTPYNEQFF.

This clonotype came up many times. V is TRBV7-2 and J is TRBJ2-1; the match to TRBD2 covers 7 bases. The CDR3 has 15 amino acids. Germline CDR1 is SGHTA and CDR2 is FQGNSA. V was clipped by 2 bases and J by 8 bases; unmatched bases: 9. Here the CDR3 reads CASSLRWEGRDEQFF. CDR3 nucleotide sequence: TGTGCCAGCAGCTTACGGTGGGAGGGACGAGATGAGCAGTTCTTC.

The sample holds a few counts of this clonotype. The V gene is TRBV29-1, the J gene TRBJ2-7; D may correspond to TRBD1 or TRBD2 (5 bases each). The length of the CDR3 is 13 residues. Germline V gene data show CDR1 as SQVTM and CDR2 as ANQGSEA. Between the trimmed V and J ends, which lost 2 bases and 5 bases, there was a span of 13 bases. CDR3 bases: TGCAGCGTTGAAAAACAGCGAGGGGACGAGCAGTACTTC. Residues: CSVEKQRGDEQYF.

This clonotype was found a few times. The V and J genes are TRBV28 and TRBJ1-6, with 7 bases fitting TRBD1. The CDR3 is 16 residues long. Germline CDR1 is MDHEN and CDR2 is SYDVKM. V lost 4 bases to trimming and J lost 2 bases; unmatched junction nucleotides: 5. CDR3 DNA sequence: TGTGCCAGCAGTTCAGGACAGGCAACCTATAATTCACCCCTCCACTTT. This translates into CASSSGQATYNSPLHF.

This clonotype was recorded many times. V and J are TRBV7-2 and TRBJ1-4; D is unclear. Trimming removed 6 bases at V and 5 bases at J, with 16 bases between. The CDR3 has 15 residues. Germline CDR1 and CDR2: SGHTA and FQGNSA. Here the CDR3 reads CASSLSAGSNEKLFF. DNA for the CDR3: TGTGCCAGCAGTTTATCGGCAGGAAGCAATGAAAAACTGTTTTTT.